What follows are 30 T cell receptor beta chains derived from one specimen sequenced in a study of Graves' ophthalmopathy and Graves' hyperthyroidism. Scientists amplified the TCR beta CDR3 regions from RNA transcripts. Second-round multiplex PCR came after first-round RT-PCR with HTBI primers. MiXCR, applied by TCRdb to the multiplex PCR reads, yields one record per CDR3 protein. The sample gives about 340,000 distinct CDR3 sequences, about a sixth of which show up once; 12% is in the top ten. Specimen: peripheral blood. These receptors came from an adult man with Graves' ophthalmopathy.

The CDR3: CASSLERTGHGYTF. The DNA for the CDR3 is TGCGCCAGCAGCTTGGAGAGGACAGGGCATGGCTACACCTTC. The gene calls are TRBV5-1 and TRBJ1-2, with 8 bases identical to TRBD1. V gave up 0 bases and J gave up 6 bases; unmatched junction bases: 4. In germline, CDR1 is SGHRS, CDR2 YFSETQ. The CDR3 loop spans 14 amino acids.

At least ten counts were recorded for this clonotype. A clone one base away is much larger, so this may be a read error. This chain connects TRBV6-1 to TRBJ1-1; D uncertain. This CDR3 contains 14 residues. V lost 4 bases to trimming and J lost 4 bases, with 13 bases between them. From germline, CDR1 is MNHNS and CDR2 SASEGT. Here the CDR3 reads CASSGNRALTEAFF. In nucleotides, the CDR3 is TGTGCCAGCAGTGGAAACCGGGCCCTCACTGAAGCTTTCTTT.

There are many counts of this clonotype. J is TRBJ1-2 and V is TRBV14; TRBD1 is a possible D gene (5 bases). The germline V gene has CDR1 SGHDN and CDR2 FVKESK. Trimming left V 3 bases short and J 2 bases short, with 13 bases between. The CDR3 has 15 amino acids. CDR3 in amino acids: CASSQYHRDNYGYTF. CDR3 bases: TGTGCCAGCAGCCAGTACCACCGGGACAACTATGGCTACACCTTC.

This clonotype has ten or more counts. This chain joins TRBV19 and TRBJ1-3; D is uncertain. Trimming stripped 5 bases from V and 1 base from J, with 15 bases between. The length of the CDR3 is 16 residues. Germline V CDR1 and CDR2: LNHDA, SQIVND (reference sequence). The CDR3 region is CASSSTGEASGNTIYF. DNA for the CDR3: TGTGCCAGTAGTTCGACTGGAGAGGCTTCTGGAAACACCATATATTTT.

This clonotype came up many times. The chain is built from TRBV20-1 and TRBJ1-1; TRBD1 aligns across 10 bases. Germline CDR1 DFQATT, CDR2 SNEGSKA (reference sequence). Germline trimming cut 4 bases from V and 5 bases from J; bases unmatched to any gene: 7. CDR3 length: 14 amino acids. The CDR3 sequence is CSATGDRGGTEAFF. CDR3 nucleotide sequence: TGCAGTGCTACCGGGGACAGGGGAGGTACTGAAGCTTTCTTT.

This clonotype was observed many times. The chain links TRBV2 to TRBJ2-7; possible D gene TRBD2, 5 bases. Germline V lookup: CDR1 SNHLY, CDR2 FYNNEI. The CDR3 consists of 12 residues. V was pared by 6 bases and J by 5 bases, with 11 bases between. The CDR3 DNA reads TGTGCCAGCAGGTTTGGAGGCAACGAGCAGTACTTC. It specifies CASRFGGNEQYF.

The table lists this clonotype with many counts. CDR3 coding DNA: TGTGCCACCAGCAGAACGGGACAGTCCTACGAGCAGTACTTC. It codes for CATSRTGQSYEQYF. The chain links TRBV15 to TRBJ2-7; 7 nucleotides align to TRBD1. Unmatched junction bases numbered 2, after V lost 2 bases and J lost 1 base. Germline loops: CDR1 LNHNV, CDR2 YYDKDF (reference sequence). The CDR3 totals 14 residues.

This chain links TRBV2 with TRBJ2-5; 7 bases match TRBD1. Germline V lookup: CDR1 SNHLY, CDR2 FYNNEI. Germline trimming cut 7 bases from V and 4 bases from J; bases unmatched to any gene: 6. The CDR3 consists of 13 residues. Here the CDR3 DNA reads TGTGCCAGCATTGCTCCAGGGGGAGAGACCCAGTACTTC. This sequence encodes CASIAPGGETQYF.

The CDR3 loop is CASSWGNGYTF. The CDR3 DNA follows: TGTGCCAGCAGTTGGGGCAATGGCTACACCTTC. The chain combines TRBV28 with TRBJ1-2; a possible D gene is TRBD1 (5 bases). This CDR3 contains 11 residues. Germline V gene lookup returns CDR1 MDHEN and CDR2 SYDVKM. V was trimmed by 4 bases and J by 6 bases, leaving 6 bases between them.

This clonotype was recorded at least ten times. The chain recombines TRBV12-3 or TRBV12-4 with TRBJ1-1; 8 bases fit TRBD1. This CDR3 spans 15 amino acids. V shed 5 bases and J 4 bases; nucleotides not matched to a gene: 9. DNA of the CDR3: TGTGCCAGCAGTGGGTCCCGGACAGGGTTCACTGAAGCTTTCTTT. Translated: CASSGSRTGFTEAFF.

V and J are TRBV30 and TRBJ2-7, with D perhaps TRBD1 (6 bases). Trimming stripped 4 bases from V and 12 bases from J, with 16 bases between. CDR3 length: 11 residues. In germline, CDR1 is GTSNPN, CDR2 SVGIG (reference sequence). CDR3 protein: CAWKQGGRPYF. CDR3 nucleotides: TGTGCCTGGAAACAGGGCGGTCGGCCGTACTTC.

The gene calls are TRBV6-1 and TRBJ1-1, with D maybe TRBD1 (6 bases). CDR1 is MNHNS, CDR2 SASEGT, per germline. V lost 6 bases, J lost 7 bases, and 12 bases lay in between. The CDR3 extends over 12 amino acids. The CDR3 sequence is CASRPGQLEAFF. For the CDR3, the DNA is TGTGCCAGCAGACCCGGACAGCTTGAAGCTTTCTTT.

This clonotype was counted ten times or more. The chain joins TRBV9 to TRBJ2-1, with 10 bases identical to TRBD1. The CDR3 has 15 amino acids. The V gene's germline CDR1 is SGDLS and CDR2 YYNGEE. Germline trimming cut 4 bases from V and 10 bases from J; bases unmatched to any gene: 11. CDR3 sequence: CASSTRDRGVGEQFF. CDR3 nucleotides: TGTGCCAGCAGCACCCGGGACAGGGGTGTCGGCGAGCAGTTCTTC.

There are many counts of this clonotype. The chain employs TRBV6-5 and TRBJ1-1, with 7 bases identical to TRBD1. Unmatched junction bases numbered 11, after V lost 8 bases and J lost 5 bases. Germline CDR1 is MNHEY and CDR2 is SVGAGI. The CDR3 totals 14 residues. The CDR3 is CASPRVTGKTEAFF. CDR3 DNA: TGTGCCAGCCCTAGAGTGACAGGGAAGACTGAAGCTTTCTTT.

The V and J genes are TRBV30 and TRBJ2-7; the D is unclear. TRBJ2-1 explains the end of the DNA better; the J call may be wrong. The germline V gene encodes CDR1 GTSNPN and CDR2 SVGIG (reference sequence). The CDR3 spans 15 residues. The DNA for the CDR3 is TGTGCCTGGACCAAAAAGGTCAGGTTACCCTACGAGCAGTTCTTC. Amino acid sequence: CAWTKKVRLPYEQFF.

Notes on this clonotype: One junction end does not reproduce the germline sequence, and a read error may be involved. The chain combines TRBV12-3 or TRBV12-4 with TRBJ1-2; maybe TRBD1 (5 bases). CDR3 length: 13 amino acids. CDR3 nucleotides: TGTGCCAGAAGTTTTGACCAGGGCGACGGCTACACCTTC. Amino acids: CARSFDQGDGYTF.

This clonotype was recorded many times. The V gene is TRBV24-1, the J gene TRBJ2-3, with 10 bases fitting TRBD2. The CDR3 totals 15 residues. Germline CDR1 and CDR2: KGHDR and SFDVKD. V was pared by 6 bases and J by 5 bases, with 7 bases of the junction left unmatched. The CDR3 DNA follows: TGTGCCACCAGTTCTACTAGCGGGACAGGAGATACGCAGTATTTT. Translation: CATSSTSGTGDTQYF.

The table lists this clonotype with many counts. The chain links TRBV27 to TRBJ1-5; TRBD1 might be the D (6 bases). The CDR3 extends over 14 amino acids. Germline V gene lookup returns CDR1 MNHEY and CDR2 SMNVEV (reference sequence). Trimming removed 8 bases from V and 4 bases from J, with 15 bases in between. The CDR3 region is CASYPGHVNQPQHF. CDR3 bases: TGTGCCAGCTACCCGGGACACGTGAATCAGCCCCAGCATTTT.

The V call is TRBV27, the J call TRBJ2-5, with 16 bases matching TRBD2. CDR3 length: 18 amino acids. The germline gives CDR1 MNHEY, CDR2 SMNVEV (reference sequence). Losses at the gene ends were 6 bases for V and 2 bases for J; bases not matched to a gene: 9. The CDR3 loop is CASRRTGLAGGRQETQYF. CDR3 DNA: TGTGCCAGCAGACGTACGGGACTAGCGGGAGGGAGGCAAGAGACCCAGTACTTC.

This clonotype came up many times. The V call is TRBV9, the J call TRBJ1-1; 7 bases fit TRBD1. Germline V gene lookup returns CDR1 SGDLS and CDR2 YYNGEE. The CDR3 covers 13 residues. Trimming cost V 4 bases and J 4 bases; bases outside gene matches: 4. The CDR3 nucleotides are TGTGCCAGCAGCCCACAGGGGTTCACTGAAGCTTTCTTT. Translation gives CASSPQGFTEAFF.

There are many counts of this clonotype. The chain has TRBV20-1 and TRBJ1-6; maybe TRBD1 (5 bases). The CDR3 has 16 residues. V gave up 6 bases and J gave up 0 bases, with 15 bases separating them. The V gene's germline CDR1 is DFQATT and CDR2 SNEGSKA (reference sequence). CDR3 bases: TGCAGTGCCTTGGCAGGGACCCGCTCCTATAATTCACCCCTCCACTTT. Protein sequence: CSALAGTRSYNSPLHF.

This clonotype was detected a few times. This may come from a read error, since a much larger clone is one base off. The chain recombines TRBV3-1 with TRBJ2-7; D is unclear. Trimming shortened V by 4 bases and J by 0 bases, and 7 bases separated the two germline ends. CDR1 and CDR2 (germline): LGHDT, YNNKEL (reference sequence). CDR3 length: 13 residues. The CDR3 spells CASSRAGSYEQYF. The CDR3 nucleotides are TGTGCCAGCAGCCGAGCCGGCTCCTACGAGCAGTACTTC.

This clonotype appeared many times. The J gene is TRBJ1-1, the V gene TRBV2; D remains ambiguous. Trimming took 6 bases from V and 4 from J, leaving 12 bases between them. Germline loops: CDR1 SNHLY, CDR2 FYNNEI. The CDR3 loop spans 13 amino acids. As DNA, the CDR3 is TGTGCCAGCAGCGGTGGGATGAGCACTGAAGCTTTCTTT. This encodes CASSGGMSTEAFF.

This clonotype was observed many times. The chain employs TRBV12-3 or TRBV12-4 and TRBJ1-1; the D is unclear. The V gene lost 3 bases and the J gene lost 5 bases, with 10 bases spanning the gap. This CDR3 has 13 amino acids. CDR3 nucleotides: TGTGCCAGCAGTTTTAACCTACCAACTGAAGCTTTCTTT. Translating gives CASSFNLPTEAFF.

This clonotype was seen ten or more times. The chain couples TRBV28 to TRBJ1-5, with D uncertain. The CDR3 length is 14 residues. V dropped 5 bases and J dropped 4 bases, with 12 bases sitting between them. The germline CDR1 and CDR2 sequences are MDHEN and SYDVKM. The CDR3 nucleotides read TGTGCCAGCAGTGGCATGCCAACTAATCAGCCCCAGCATTTT. Its translation is CASSGMPTNQPQHF.

This clonotype appeared many times. This rearrangement joins TRBV7-2 to TRBJ2-7; D gene unclear. CDR3 size: 13 residues. The V and J ends lost 3 bases and 3 bases respectively, with 9 bases between them. The germline gives CDR1 SGHTA, CDR2 FQGNSA. In DNA, the CDR3 is TGTGCCAGCAGCTTTACGCAGAACTACGAGCAGTACTTC. Its protein product is CASSFTQNYEQYF.

V usage is TRBV6-1 and J usage is TRBJ1-3, with D possibly matching TRBD1 (5 bases). Germline-derived CDR1 and CDR2 are MNHNS and SASEGT. This CDR3 comprises 14 residues. V lost 7 bases and J lost 0, with 10 bases in between. The CDR3 is CASNQRGSGNTIYF. CDR3 DNA: TGTGCCAGCAACCAAAGGGGCTCTGGAAACACCATATATTTT.

This clonotype occurred many times. The V and J genes are TRBV6-2 or TRBV6-3 and TRBJ2-7; TRBD2 is a possible D gene (7 bases). Trimming pared 7 bases from V and 4 bases from J, leaving 17 bases between. Germline V gene lookup returns CDR1 MNHEY and CDR2 SVGEGT. The CDR3 is made up of 14 amino acids. This chain's CDR3 is CASTTAGAWYEQYF. The CDR3 bases are TGTGCCAGCACCACGGCGGGGGCATGGTACGAGCAGTACTTC.

This clonotype was seen at least ten times. J is TRBJ2-7 and V is TRBV5-1; TRBD2 is a possible D gene (6 bases). This CDR3 spans 14 amino acids. The V gene lost 2 bases and the J gene lost 2 bases, with 11 bases spanning the gap. Germline V CDR1 and CDR2: SGHRS, YFSETQ. The CDR3 bases are TGCGCCAGCAGCTTTTCGGGGGAGACCTACGAGCAGTACTTC. It codes for CASSFSGETYEQYF.

In its sample, this clonotype was seen many times. The chain has TRBV29-1 and TRBJ1-1; the D gene is possibly TRBD1 (5 bases). In germline, CDR1 is SQVTM, CDR2 ANQGSEA. V was clipped by 1 base and J by 4 bases, with 10 bases between them. The CDR3 totals 13 residues. The CDR3 coding sequence is TGCAGCGTTGAAGGATATAGGGGCACTGAAGCTTTCTTT. Protein: CSVEGYRGTEAFF.